This T cell receptor (beta chain) stems from a study of response to subunit inactivated influenza vaccine. Regarding the study as a whole: There was a suggestion from the authors that each seasonal influenza vaccination recruits few new T cells.

The CDR3 runs 14 residues. In germline, CDR1 is ENHRY, CDR2 SYGVKD. V was shortened by 6 bases and J by 2 bases, with 13 bases between the two germline ends. TCRdb processed the RT-PCR reads anew with MiXCR; each CDR3 protein has one entry. This table has some 300,000 distinct CDR3 sequences, over 20% appearing once. In the case of this clonotype: Antigen: not known.

The sequencing used PBMCs from blood, collected approximately 22 months after vaccination. The source is a man between 50 and 75 years old who received an inactivated influenza vaccine. The chain employs TRBV10-3 and TRBJ1-1; tentative D call: TRBD1 (5 bases). CDR3 sequence: CAIRSSGSNTEAFF. In DNA form, the CDR3 reads TGTGCCATCAGATCTTCAGGGTCCAACACTGAAGCTTTCTTT.